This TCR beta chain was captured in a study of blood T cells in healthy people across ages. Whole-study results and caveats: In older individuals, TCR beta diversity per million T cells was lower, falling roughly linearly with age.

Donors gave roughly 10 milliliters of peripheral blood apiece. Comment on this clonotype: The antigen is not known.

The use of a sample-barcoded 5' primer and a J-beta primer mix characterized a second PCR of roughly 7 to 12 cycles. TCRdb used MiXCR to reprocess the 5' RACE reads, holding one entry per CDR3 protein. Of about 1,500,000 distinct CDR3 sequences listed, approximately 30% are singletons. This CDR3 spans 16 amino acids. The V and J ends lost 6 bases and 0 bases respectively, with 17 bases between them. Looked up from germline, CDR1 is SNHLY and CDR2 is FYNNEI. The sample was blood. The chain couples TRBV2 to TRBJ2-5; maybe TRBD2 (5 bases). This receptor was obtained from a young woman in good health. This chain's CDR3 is CASSLGLIPYQETQYF. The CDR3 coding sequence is TGTGCCAGCAGCCTTGGACTTATTCCGTACCAAGAGACCCAGTACTTC.